The 13 T cell receptor beta chains below come from one sample, sequenced in a study of blood T cell repertoires in COVID-19. The repertoire was sequenced with immunoSEQ multiplex PCR; TCRdb's copy has only in-frame clones and lacks some. The sample has fewer than 130,000 clones, 72% seen once. Sequencing input: peripheral blood. The receptor set was obtained from a woman in her fifties or sixties with acute or convalescent COVID-19.

The chain employs TRBV7-6 and TRBJ1-4; D gene uncertain. The CDR3 extends over 14 amino acids. The V end was cut by 2 bases, the J end by 3 bases, with 7 bases between. Germline values: CDR1 SGHVS, CDR2 FNYEAQ. The CDR3 here is CASSLSNANEKLFF. For the CDR3, the DNA is TGTGCCAGCAGCTTATCTAATGCTAATGAAAAACTGTTTTTT.

The chain carries TRBV5-5 and TRBJ1-5; TRBD1 aligns across 7 bases. Germline loops: CDR1 SGHKS, CDR2 YYEKEE (reference sequence). The V gene end was trimmed by 3 bases and the J gene end by 1 base; junction bases not matched to a gene: 7. There are 16 residues in the CDR3. Here the CDR3 reads CASSWMGQTSNQPQHF. Here the CDR3 DNA reads TGTGCCAGCAGCTGGATGGGACAGACGAGCAATCAGCCCCAGCATTTT.

The table lists this clone with a count of one. The rearrangement links TRBV15 to TRBJ2-3; D might be TRBD2 (6 bases). V was cut by 6 bases and J by 2 bases, with 15 bases left in between. The CDR3 has 15 residues. CDR1 and CDR2 (germline): LNHNV, YYDKDF (reference sequence). The CDR3 nucleotides are TGTGCCACCAGTAATGCGGCGGGACTCACAGATACGCAGTATTTT. Translation: CATSNAAGLTDTQYF. Looking up the rest from reference TRBV15 and TRBJ2-3 gives the full variable domain: DAMVIQNPRYQVTQFGKPVTLSCSQTLNHNVMYWYQQKSSQAPKLLFHYYDKDFNNEADTPDNFQSRRPNTSFCFLDIRSPGLGDTAMYLCATSNAAGLTDTQYFGPGTRLTVL.

This chain uses TRBV5-1 with TRBJ2-5, with D possibly TRBD2 on 6 matching bases. Germline V gives CDR1 SGHRS, CDR2 YFSETQ. The length of the CDR3 is 15 residues. Trimming stripped 7 bases from V and 4 bases from J, with 20 bases between. The CDR3 loop is CASSNGTGRGETQYF. In nucleotides, the CDR3 is TGCGCCAGCTCCAACGGGACTGGTAGGGGAGAGACCCAGTACTTC.

The chain employs TRBV19 and TRBJ1-2; 7 bases fit TRBD1. The CDR3 sequence is 15 residues long. With V trimmed by 4 bases and J by 4 bases, 9 bases remained unmatched. From germline, CDR1 is LNHDA and CDR2 SQIVND (reference sequence). CDR3 sequence reads: CASSTAGGRFYGYTF. CDR3 sequence (DNA): TGTGCCAGTAGTACCGCAGGGGGGAGATTCTATGGCTACACCTTC.

V is TRBV18 and J is TRBJ2-3, with 9 nucleotides matching TRBD2. The ends lost 5 bases at V and 4 bases at J; junction bases unmatched: 4. Germline lookup yields CDR1 KGHSH and CDR2 LQKENI. The CDR3 totals 14 residues. CDR3 DNA: TGTGCCAGCTCATCTAGCGGGGAGGCAGATACGCAGTATTTT. Translating it yields CASSSSGEADTQYF.

In its sample, this clone was seen once. V usage is TRBV30 and J usage is TRBJ1-4; TRBD1 matches 9 bases. CDR3 length: 14 residues. Germline values: CDR1 GTSNPN, CDR2 SVGIG (reference sequence). V gave up 3 bases and J gave up 8 bases; unmatched junction bases: 7. The chain's CDR3 is CAWRLTGGREKLFF. CDR3 sequence (DNA): TGTGCCTGGAGACTAACAGGGGGCCGGGAAAAACTGTTTTTT. Full variable domain (outside the CDR3, taken from reference TRBV30 and TRBJ1-4): SQTIHQWPATLVQPVGSPLSLECTVEGTSNPNLYWYRQAAGRGLQLLFYSVGIGQISSEVPQNLSASRPQDRQFILSSKKLLLSDSGFYLCAWRLTGGREKLFFGSGTQLSVL.

The chain combines TRBV6-6 with TRBJ2-2, with D tentatively TRBD1 (5 bases). CDR1 is MNHNY and CDR2 is SVGAGI in the germline V gene (reference sequence). The CDR3 spans 15 residues. Trimming pared 0 bases from V and 2 bases from J, leaving 7 bases between. The CDR3 coding sequence is TGTGCCAGCAGTTACTCGGGGCGAAACACCGGGGAGCTGTTTTTT. Encoded protein: CASSYSGRNTGELFF.

In this sample, this clone turned up a few times. The chain links TRBV4-1 to TRBJ2-2; D is uncertain. In germline, CDR1 is MGHRA, CDR2 YSYEKL. The CDR3 runs 13 residues. Trimming shortened V by 2 bases and J by 3 bases, and 4 bases separated the two germline ends. For the CDR3, the DNA is TGCGCCAGCAGCCAACTAGACACCGGGGAGCTGTTTTTT. Translating gives CASSQLDTGELFF.

The chain is built from TRBV27 and TRBJ1-2; 11 bases are a match to TRBD1. V gave up 6 bases and J gave up 6 bases; unmatched junction bases: 6. CDR3 size: 14 residues. CDR1 is MNHEY and CDR2 is SMNVEV in the germline V gene (reference sequence). The CDR3 nucleotides are TGTGCCAGCAGCCGAGGACAGGGGGCGCATGGCTACACCTTC. Translated, it gives CASSRGQGAHGYTF.

The V call is TRBV15, the J call TRBJ1-5, with a possible D match to TRBD1 (5 bases). The CDR3 extends over 15 amino acids. Trimming removed 0 bases at V and 6 bases at J, with 12 bases between. Germline V gene data show CDR1 as LNHNV and CDR2 as YYDKDF (reference sequence). CDR3 loop: CATSRDTGRSQPQHF. CDR3 bases: TGTGCCACCAGCAGAGACACAGGCCGGAGTCAGCCCCAGCATTTT.

V gene TRBV24-1 combines with J gene TRBJ1-2; TRBD1 might be the D (5 bases). The germline gives CDR1 KGHDR, CDR2 SFDVKD. Trimming removed 6 bases from V and 1 base from J, with 17 bases in between. CDR3 length equals 16 residues. Here the CDR3 DNA reads TGTGCCACCAGTCCAGGGTCGGGTAGATATAACTATGGCTACACCTTC. Its protein is CATSPGSGRYNYGYTF.

This chain joins TRBV6-5 and TRBJ1-2, with 7 positions matching TRBD1. The CDR3 spans 14 residues. From germline, CDR1 is MNHEY and CDR2 SVGAGI. With V trimmed by 7 bases and J by 2 bases, 7 bases remained unmatched. The CDR3 coding sequence is TGTGCCAGCACTAAACAGGGGACCAACTATGGCTACACCTTC. It specifies CASTKQGTNYGYTF.